The rows below give T cell receptor beta chains drawn from one sample of a study of regulatory T cells in long-lasting Graves disease. TCRdb re-called the multiplex PCR reads with MiXCR, one entry per CDR3 protein. This sample has some 560,000 distinct CDR3 sequences, with approximately 16% found just once. The same sample was also used in a study of T cells in Graves' hyperthyroidism and ophthalmopathy.

The material sequenced was peripheral blood mononuclear cells (PBMCs), taken at new diagnosis, from a patient treated with antithyroid drugs. The receptors shown here come from a woman aged 35 to 59 with Graves disease. CDR3s include the opening cysteine and the closing phenylalanine or tryptophan. The D gene is left open where the match is weak. Size is stated for part of the rows, as once, few or many counts, or as a class when the clone is expanded.

cdr3_aa: CASCIGGGDTQYF; cdr3_nt: TGCGCCAGCTGCATTGGGGGCGGAGATACGCAGTATTTT; cdr3_length: 13; clone_size: many; v_call: TRBV5-1; d_call: -; j_call: TRBJ2-3
cdr3_aa: CASSSRQVVETQYF; cdr3_nt: TGTGCCAGCAGCTCGAGACAGGTAGTAGAGACCCAGTACTTC; cdr3_length: 14; clone_size: -; v_call: TRBV7-9; d_call: -; j_call: TRBJ2-5
cdr3_aa: CASSFDRANTGELFF; cdr3_nt: TGTGCCAGCAGCTTCGACAGAGCGAACACCGGGGAGCTGTTTTTT; cdr3_length: 15; clone_size: many; v_call: TRBV11-2; d_call: -; j_call: TRBJ2-2
cdr3_aa: CASSPSQGGTEAFF; cdr3_nt: TGTGCCAGCAGCCCTTCACAGGGGGGAACTGAAGCTTTCTTT; cdr3_length: 14; clone_size: many; v_call: TRBV2; d_call: TRBD1; j_call: TRBJ1-1
cdr3_aa: CASSPTGGREQYF; cdr3_nt: TGTGCCAGCAGCCCGACAGGGGGCCGGGAGCAGTACTTC; cdr3_length: 13; clone_size: many; v_call: TRBV11-2; d_call: TRBD1; j_call: TRBJ2-7
cdr3_aa: CASWRTGDTGELFF; cdr3_nt: TGTGCCAGCTGGAGGACAGGGGACACCGGGGAGCTGTTTTTT; cdr3_length: 14; clone_size: few; v_call: TRBV28; d_call: TRBD1; j_call: TRBJ2-2
cdr3_aa: CASSSLASIVVETQYF; cdr3_nt: TGTGCCAGCAGCTCCTTGGCGAGCATAGTCGTAGAAACCCAGTACTTC; cdr3_length: 16; clone_size: -; v_call: TRBV11-2; d_call: -; j_call: TRBJ2-5
cdr3_aa: CASSERLAGNNEQFF; cdr3_nt: TGTGCCAGCAGTGAACGTCTAGCGGGGAACAATGAGCAGTTCTTC; cdr3_length: 15; clone_size: many; v_call: TRBV2; d_call: TRBD2; j_call: TRBJ2-1
cdr3_aa: CSARRGNGDTQYF; cdr3_nt: TGCAGTGCTAGAAGGGGGAACGGGGATACGCAGTATTTT; cdr3_length: 13; clone_size: -; v_call: TRBV20-1; d_call: -; j_call: TRBJ2-3
cdr3_aa: CASSLWGLPQPQHF; cdr3_nt: TGTGCCAGCAGCTTATGGGGGCTGCCACAGCCCCAGCATTTT; cdr3_length: 14; clone_size: -; v_call: TRBV5-6; d_call: -; j_call: TRBJ1-5
cdr3_aa: CASNREEGYEQYF; cdr3_nt: TGCGCCAGCAACCGGGAGGAAGGCTACGAGCAGTACTTC; cdr3_length: 13; clone_size: few; v_call: TRBV5-1; d_call: TRBD2; j_call: TRBJ2-7
cdr3_aa: CASSALVRAANTEAFF; cdr3_nt: TGTGCCAGCAGCGCCCTGGTGCGTGCAGCGAACACTGAAGCTTTCTTT; cdr3_length: 16; clone_size: few; v_call: TRBV12-3/TRBV12-4; d_call: -; j_call: TRBJ1-1
cdr3_aa: CASSGGWGFGEQFF; cdr3_nt: TGCGCCAGCAGTGGAGGTTGGGGGTTTGGGGAGCAGTTCTTC; cdr3_length: 14; clone_size: few; v_call: TRBV6-1; d_call: -; j_call: TRBJ2-1
cdr3_aa: CSARRGVGDEQYF; cdr3_nt: TGCAGTGCTAGAAGAGGGGTGGGGGACGAGCAGTACTTC; cdr3_length: 13; clone_size: many; v_call: TRBV20-1; d_call: -; j_call: TRBJ2-7
cdr3_aa: CASSLRITLGEKLFF; cdr3_nt: TGTGCCAGCAGTTTAAGGATCACCCTTGGGGAAAAACTGTTTTTT; cdr3_length: 15; clone_size: -; v_call: TRBV12-3/TRBV12-4; d_call: -; j_call: TRBJ1-4
cdr3_aa: CVSTPGSVRGGYTF; cdr3_nt: TGTGTCAGCACCCCGGGGTCAGTGAGAGGCGGCTACACCTTC; cdr3_length: 14; clone_size: -; v_call: TRBV28; d_call: -; j_call: TRBJ1-2
cdr3_aa: CASSPTGVNQPQHF; cdr3_nt: TGTGCCAGTAGTCCGACAGGGGTCAATCAGCCCCAGCATTTT; cdr3_length: 14; clone_size: few; v_call: TRBV19; d_call: TRBD1; j_call: TRBJ1-5
cdr3_aa: CASTGVWSGELFF; cdr3_nt: TGTGCCAGCACGGGGGTGTGGAGCGGGGAGCTGTTTTTT; cdr3_length: 13; clone_size: -; v_call: TRBV12-3/TRBV12-4; d_call: -; j_call: TRBJ2-2
cdr3_aa: CASSDAGTVSYEQYF; cdr3_nt: TGTGCCAGTAGTGACGCCGGGACGGTTTCCTACGAGCAGTACTTC; cdr3_length: 15; clone_size: -; v_call: TRBV19; d_call: -; j_call: TRBJ2-7
cdr3_aa: CASRQANYGYTF; cdr3_nt: TGTGCCAGTAGGCAGGCAAACTATGGCTACACCTTC; cdr3_length: 12; clone_size: many; v_call: TRBV19; d_call: -; j_call: TRBJ1-2
cdr3_aa: CAISEIITEAFF; cdr3_nt: TGTGCCATCAGTGAGATAATCACTGAAGCTTTCTTT; cdr3_length: 12; clone_size: many; v_call: TRBV10-3; d_call: -; j_call: TRBJ1-1
cdr3_aa: CASSPVLLLEGNIQYF; cdr3_nt: TGCGCCAGCAGCCCGGTCCTTTTGTTGGAGGGAAACATTCAGTACTTC; cdr3_length: 16; clone_size: -; v_call: TRBV5-1; d_call: -; j_call: TRBJ2-4
cdr3_aa: CASSSRWDSATNEQFF; cdr3_nt: TGTGCCAGCAGCTCCCGTTGGGACAGCGCCACGAATGAGCAGTTCTTC; cdr3_length: 16; clone_size: many; v_call: TRBV11-3; d_call: TRBD1; j_call: TRBJ2-1
cdr3_aa: CASGWTQGAEAFF; cdr3_nt: TGTGCCAGCGGCTGGACTCAGGGAGCTGAAGCTTTCTTT; cdr3_length: 13; clone_size: few; v_call: TRBV7-2; d_call: -; j_call: TRBJ1-1
cdr3_aa: CVSSVGGGTDTQYF; cdr3_nt: TGTGTCAGCAGCGTAGGGGGTGGCACAGATACGCAGTATTTT; cdr3_length: 14; clone_size: few; v_call: TRBV9; d_call: -; j_call: TRBJ2-3
cdr3_aa: CASSSRQGLIDEQFF; cdr3_nt: TGTGCCAGCAGTAGTCGACAGGGTTTAATCGATGAGCAGTTCTTC; cdr3_length: 15; clone_size: many; v_call: TRBV12-3/TRBV12-4; d_call: TRBD1; j_call: TRBJ2-1
cdr3_aa: CASSQGEGIPLSPLHF; cdr3_nt: TGTGCCAGCAGCCAGGGGGAGGGTATACCTCTATCACCCCTCCACTTT; cdr3_length: 16; clone_size: -; v_call: TRBV3-1; d_call: -; j_call: TRBJ1-6
cdr3_aa: CAISESWNTGELFF; cdr3_nt: TGTGCCATCAGTGAGTCGTGGAACACCGGGGAGCTGTTTTTT; cdr3_length: 14; clone_size: many; v_call: TRBV10-3; d_call: -; j_call: TRBJ2-2
cdr3_aa: CASSGGGQGSKSPLHF; cdr3_nt: TGTGCCAGCAGTGGGGGGGGGCAGGGTAGCAAGTCACCCCTCCACTTT; cdr3_length: 16; clone_size: few; v_call: TRBV28; d_call: -; j_call: TRBJ1-6
cdr3_aa: CASSISQGSYNEQFF; cdr3_nt: TGTGCCAGTAGTATATCTCAGGGGAGCTACAATGAGCAGTTCTTC; cdr3_length: 15; clone_size: -; v_call: TRBV19; d_call: -; j_call: TRBJ2-1
cdr3_aa: CASKLAGGSIQYF; cdr3_nt: TGTGCCAGCAAATTAGCGGGGGGGTCTATTCAGTACTTC; cdr3_length: 13; clone_size: -; v_call: TRBV2; d_call: TRBD2; j_call: TRBJ2-4
cdr3_aa: CASSQSQGNTEAFF; cdr3_nt: TGCGCCAGCAGCCAATCACAGGGGAACACTGAAGCTTTCTTT; cdr3_length: 14; clone_size: many; v_call: TRBV5-1; d_call: -; j_call: TRBJ1-1
cdr3_aa: CASSGTSGGTGELFF; cdr3_nt: TGTGCCAGCAGCGGGACTAGCGGTGGGACCGGGGAGCTGTTTTTT; cdr3_length: 15; clone_size: few; v_call: TRBV7-9; d_call: TRBD2; j_call: TRBJ2-2
cdr3_aa: CASSKLRDYEQYF; cdr3_nt: TGTGCCAGCAGTAAACTCCGGGACTACGAGCAGTACTTC; cdr3_length: 13; clone_size: many; v_call: TRBV6-8; d_call: -; j_call: TRBJ2-7
cdr3_aa: CAWGQGIVNYGYTF; cdr3_nt: TGTGCTTGGGGACAGGGAATTGTTAACTATGGCTACACCTTC; cdr3_length: 14; clone_size: many; v_call: TRBV30; d_call: TRBD1; j_call: TRBJ1-2
cdr3_aa: CASSPGIAGGEDTQYF; cdr3_nt: TGTGCCAGCAGCCCCGGAATAGCGGGGGGGGAAGATACGCAGTATTTT; cdr3_length: 16; clone_size: -; v_call: TRBV9; d_call: TRBD2; j_call: TRBJ2-3
cdr3_aa: CATNDPSGGYTF; cdr3_nt: TGTGCCACCAACGACCCTAGTGGAGGCTACACCTTC; cdr3_length: 12; clone_size: -; v_call: TRBV24-1; d_call: -; j_call: TRBJ1-2
cdr3_aa: CSAREGTIPQETQYF; cdr3_nt: TGCAGTGCTAGAGAAGGGACTATCCCTCAAGAGACCCAGTACTTC; cdr3_length: 15; clone_size: -; v_call: TRBV20-1; d_call: TRBD2; j_call: TRBJ2-5
cdr3_aa: CASSPVAGELFF; cdr3_nt: TGTGCCAGCAGCCCAGTTGCCGGGGAGCTGTTTTTT; cdr3_length: 12; clone_size: few; v_call: TRBV7-2; d_call: -; j_call: TRBJ2-2
cdr3_aa: CASSDWRRSSYNEQFF; cdr3_nt: TGTGCCAGCAGTGACTGGCGGCGGAGCTCCTACAATGAGCAGTTCTTC; cdr3_length: 16; clone_size: -; v_call: TRBV2; d_call: -; j_call: TRBJ2-1
cdr3_aa: CSARLAANSPLHF; cdr3_nt: TGCAGTGCTAGACTAGCAGCCAATTCACCCCTCCACTTT; cdr3_length: 13; clone_size: -; v_call: TRBV20-1; d_call: -; j_call: TRBJ1-6
cdr3_aa: CASSRRQDRGRNEQFF; cdr3_nt: TGTGCCAGCAGCAGACGCCAGGACAGGGGTCGTAATGAGCAGTTCTTC; cdr3_length: 16; clone_size: many; v_call: TRBV7-4; d_call: TRBD1; j_call: TRBJ2-1
cdr3_aa: CAISESQGGQPQHF; cdr3_nt: TGTGCCATCAGTGAGTCACAGGGAGGTCAGCCCCAGCATTTT; cdr3_length: 14; clone_size: many; v_call: TRBV10-3; d_call: -; j_call: TRBJ1-5
cdr3_aa: CASSHGRMNTEAFF; cdr3_nt: TGTGCCAGCAGCCATGGACGTATGAACACTGAAGCTTTCTTT; cdr3_length: 14; clone_size: many; v_call: TRBV3-1; d_call: -; j_call: TRBJ1-1
cdr3_aa: CASSLNGILGYTF; cdr3_nt: TGTGCCAGCAGCTTAAATGGAATCTTAGGCTACACCTTC; cdr3_length: 13; clone_size: few; v_call: TRBV7-2; d_call: -; j_call: TRBJ1-2
cdr3_aa: CASSSTGTLGEKLFF; cdr3_nt: TGTGCCAGCAGTTCCACCGGGACCCTAGGGGAAAAACTGTTTTTT; cdr3_length: 15; clone_size: many; v_call: TRBV27; d_call: -; j_call: TRBJ1-4
cdr3_aa: CASSWGPGYTF; cdr3_nt: TGTGCCAGCAGCTGGGGACCAGGCTACACCTTC; cdr3_length: 11; clone_size: -; v_call: TRBV5-6; d_call: -; j_call: TRBJ1-2
cdr3_aa: CASSLRTSGGYEQFF; cdr3_nt: TGCGCCAGCAGCTTGCGGACTAGCGGGGGGTATGAGCAGTTCTTC; cdr3_length: 15; clone_size: -; v_call: TRBV5-1; d_call: TRBD2; j_call: TRBJ2-1
cdr3_aa: CASSRPSEGDIQYF; cdr3_nt: TGTGCCAGCAGCCGGCCATCGGAGGGGGACATTCAGTACTTC; cdr3_length: 14; clone_size: -; v_call: TRBV5-5; d_call: -; j_call: TRBJ2-4
cdr3_aa: CASRSRDTSYEQYF; cdr3_nt: TGTGCCAGCAGATCCCGGGACACCTCCTACGAGCAGTACTTC; cdr3_length: 14; clone_size: many; v_call: TRBV6-1; d_call: -; j_call: TRBJ2-7
cdr3_aa: CASSPYRGVNTEAFF; cdr3_nt: TGTGCCAGCAGCCCCTACAGGGGGGTCAACACTGAAGCTTTCTTT; cdr3_length: 15; clone_size: many; v_call: TRBV7-8; d_call: TRBD1; j_call: TRBJ1-1
cdr3_aa: CASRLAGATNFAETQYF; cdr3_nt: TGCGCCAGCAGACTAGCGGGGGCCACGAACTTTGCGGAGACCCAGTACTTC; cdr3_length: 17; clone_size: few; v_call: TRBV5-1; d_call: TRBD2; j_call: TRBJ2-5